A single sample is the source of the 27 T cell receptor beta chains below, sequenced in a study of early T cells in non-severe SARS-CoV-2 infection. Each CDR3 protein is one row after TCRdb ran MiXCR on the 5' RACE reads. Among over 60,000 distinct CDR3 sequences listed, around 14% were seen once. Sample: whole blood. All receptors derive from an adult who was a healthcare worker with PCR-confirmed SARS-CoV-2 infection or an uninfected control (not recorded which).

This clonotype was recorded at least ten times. CDR3 sequence reads: CASSPGGVNHGELFF. The CDR3 bases are TGTGCCAGTAGTCCCGGGGGGGTCAACCACGGGGAGCTGTTTTTT. The chain couples TRBV19 to TRBJ2-2; 8 nucleotides agree with TRBD2. The CDR3 sequence is 15 residues long. From germline, CDR1 is LNHDA and CDR2 SQIVND (reference sequence). V lost 5 bases, J lost 7 bases, and 9 bases stayed unmatched.

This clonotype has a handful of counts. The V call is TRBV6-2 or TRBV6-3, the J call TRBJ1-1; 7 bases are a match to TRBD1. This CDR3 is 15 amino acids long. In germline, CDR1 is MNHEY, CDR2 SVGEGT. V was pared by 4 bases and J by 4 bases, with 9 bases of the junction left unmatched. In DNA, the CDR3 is TGTGCCAGCAGTTCAACAGGGGCGAGAATCACTGAAGCTTTCTTT. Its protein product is CASSSTGARITEAFF.

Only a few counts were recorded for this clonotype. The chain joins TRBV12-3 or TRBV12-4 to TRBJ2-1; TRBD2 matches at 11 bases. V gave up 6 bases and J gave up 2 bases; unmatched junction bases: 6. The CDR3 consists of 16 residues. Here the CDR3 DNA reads TGTGCCAGCAGCTCCCTAGCGGGGGGAGCCTACAATGAGCAGTTCTTC. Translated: CASSSLAGGAYNEQFF.

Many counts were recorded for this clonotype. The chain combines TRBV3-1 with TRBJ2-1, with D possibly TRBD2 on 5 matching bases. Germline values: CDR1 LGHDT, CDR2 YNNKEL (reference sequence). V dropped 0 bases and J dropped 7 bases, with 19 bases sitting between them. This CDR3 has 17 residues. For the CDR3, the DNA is TGTGCCAGCAGCCAAGATCGGAGCGGACCTCCTAAGAATGAGCAGTTCTTC. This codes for CASSQDRSGPPKNEQFF.

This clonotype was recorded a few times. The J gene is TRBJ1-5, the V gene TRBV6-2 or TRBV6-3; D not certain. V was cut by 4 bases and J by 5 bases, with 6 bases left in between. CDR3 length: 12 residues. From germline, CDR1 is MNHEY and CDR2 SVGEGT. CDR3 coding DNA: TGTGCCAGCAGTTCGAATTATCAGCCCCAGCATTTT. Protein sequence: CASSSNYQPQHF.

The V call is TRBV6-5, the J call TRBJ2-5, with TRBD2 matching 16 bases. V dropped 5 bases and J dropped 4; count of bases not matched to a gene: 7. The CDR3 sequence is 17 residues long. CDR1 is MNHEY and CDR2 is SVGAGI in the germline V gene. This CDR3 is CASSPGTSGGAGETQYF. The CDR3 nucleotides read TGTGCCAGCAGTCCCGGGACTAGCGGGGGGGCCGGAGAGACCCAGTACTTC.

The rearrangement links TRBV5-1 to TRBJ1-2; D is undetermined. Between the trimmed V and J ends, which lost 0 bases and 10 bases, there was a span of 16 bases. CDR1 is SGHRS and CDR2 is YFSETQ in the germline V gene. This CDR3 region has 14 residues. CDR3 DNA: TGCGCCAGCAGCTTGGGGGCCCCAGAGGGCCTCTACACCTTC. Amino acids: CASSLGAPEGLYTF. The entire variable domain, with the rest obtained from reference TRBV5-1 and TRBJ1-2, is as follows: KAGVTQTPRYLIKTRGQQVTLSCSPISGHRSVSWYQQTPGQGLQFLFEYFSETQRNKGNFPGRFSGRQFSNSRSEMNVSTLELGDSALYLCASSLGAPEGLYTFGSGTRLTVV.

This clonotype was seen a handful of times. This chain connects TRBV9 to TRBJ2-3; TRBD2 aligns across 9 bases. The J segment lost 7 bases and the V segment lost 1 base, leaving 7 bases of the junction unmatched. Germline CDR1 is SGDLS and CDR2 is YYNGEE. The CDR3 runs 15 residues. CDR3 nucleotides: TGTGCCAGCAGCGTATCGGGGCTAGCGGGGAATACGCAGTATTTT. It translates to CASSVSGLAGNTQYF.

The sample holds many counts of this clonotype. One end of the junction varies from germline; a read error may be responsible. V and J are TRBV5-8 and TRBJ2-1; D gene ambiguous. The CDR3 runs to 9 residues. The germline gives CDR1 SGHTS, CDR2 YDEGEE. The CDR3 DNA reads TGTGCCAGCAGCCCACGGATCTCCTTC. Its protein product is CASSPRISF.

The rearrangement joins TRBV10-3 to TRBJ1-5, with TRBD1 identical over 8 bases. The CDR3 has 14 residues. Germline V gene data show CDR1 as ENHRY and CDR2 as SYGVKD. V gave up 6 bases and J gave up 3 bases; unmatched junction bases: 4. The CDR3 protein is CAISLTGDNQPQHF. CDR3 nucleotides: TGTGCCATCAGCCTGACAGGGGACAATCAGCCCCAGCATTTT.

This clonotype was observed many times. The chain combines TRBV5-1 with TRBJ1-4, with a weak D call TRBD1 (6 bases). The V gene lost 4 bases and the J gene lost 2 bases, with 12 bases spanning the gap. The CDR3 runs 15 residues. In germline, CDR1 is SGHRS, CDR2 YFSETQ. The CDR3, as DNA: TGCGCCAGCAGCACACAGGGCAACACTAATGAAAAACTGTTTTTT. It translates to CASSTQGNTNEKLFF. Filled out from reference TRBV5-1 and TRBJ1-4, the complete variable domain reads KAGVTQTPRYLIKTRGQQVTLSCSPISGHRSVSWYQQTPGQGLQFLFEYFSETQRNKGNFPGRFSGRQFSNSRSEMNVSTLELGDSALYLCASSTQGNTNEKLFFGSGTQLSVL.

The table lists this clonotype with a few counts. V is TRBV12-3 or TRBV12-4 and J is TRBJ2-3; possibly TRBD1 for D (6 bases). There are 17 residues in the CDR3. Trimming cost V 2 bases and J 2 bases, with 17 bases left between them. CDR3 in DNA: TGTGCCAGCAGTTTACCGGACAGCGCAAGGACCACAGATACGCAGTATTTT. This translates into CASSLPDSARTTDTQYF.

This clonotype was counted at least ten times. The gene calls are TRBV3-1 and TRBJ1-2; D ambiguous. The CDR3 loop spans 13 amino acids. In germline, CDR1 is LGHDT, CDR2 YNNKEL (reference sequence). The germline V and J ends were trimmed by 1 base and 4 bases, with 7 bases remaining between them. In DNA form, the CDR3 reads TGTGCCAGCAGCCAAGGGGAGGCCTATGGCTACACCTTC. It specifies CASSQGEAYGYTF. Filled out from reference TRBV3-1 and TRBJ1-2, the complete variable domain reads DTAVSQTPKYLVTQMGNDKSIKCEQNLGHDTMYWYKQDSKKFLKIMFSYNNKELIINETVPNRFSPKSPDKAHLNLHINSLELGDSAVYFCASSQGEAYGYTFGSGTRLTVV.

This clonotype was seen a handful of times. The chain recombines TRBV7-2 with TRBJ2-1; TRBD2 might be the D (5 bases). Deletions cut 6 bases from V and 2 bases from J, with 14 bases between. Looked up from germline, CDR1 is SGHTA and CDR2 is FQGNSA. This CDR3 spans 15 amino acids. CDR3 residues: CASSRGLGTYNEQFF. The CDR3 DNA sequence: TGTGCCAGCAGTAGAGGGTTGGGGACCTACAATGAGCAGTTCTTC.

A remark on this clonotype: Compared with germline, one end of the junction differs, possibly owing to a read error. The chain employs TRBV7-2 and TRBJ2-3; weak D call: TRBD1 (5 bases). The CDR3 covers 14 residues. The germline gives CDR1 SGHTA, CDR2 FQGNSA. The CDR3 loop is CASSLTQATDMQYF. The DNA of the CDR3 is TGTGCCAGCAGCTTAACACAGGCCACAGATATGCAGTATTTT.

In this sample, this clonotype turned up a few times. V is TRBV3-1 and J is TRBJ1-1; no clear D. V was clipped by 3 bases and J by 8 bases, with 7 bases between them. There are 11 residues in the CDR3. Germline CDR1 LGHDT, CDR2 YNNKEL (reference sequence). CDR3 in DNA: TGTGCCAGCAGCCATACGGGGGAAGCTTTCTTT. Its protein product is CASSHTGEAFF.

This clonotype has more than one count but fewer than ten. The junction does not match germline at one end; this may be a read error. As DNA, the CDR3 is TGTGCCAGCAGCTTAGAAGGCTCGGCAAACAGTGAAGCTTTCTTT. Its protein product is CASSLEGSANSEAFF. The chain has TRBV7-6 and TRBJ1-1, with D hard to call. Germline-derived CDR1 and CDR2 are SGHVS and FNYEAQ. This CDR3 has 15 amino acids.

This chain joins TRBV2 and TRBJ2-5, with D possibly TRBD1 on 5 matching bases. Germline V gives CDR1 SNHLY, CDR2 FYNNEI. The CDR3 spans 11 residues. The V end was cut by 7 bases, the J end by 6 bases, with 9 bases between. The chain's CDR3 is CASKGEKTQYF. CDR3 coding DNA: TGTGCCAGCAAAGGGGAAAAGACCCAGTACTTC.

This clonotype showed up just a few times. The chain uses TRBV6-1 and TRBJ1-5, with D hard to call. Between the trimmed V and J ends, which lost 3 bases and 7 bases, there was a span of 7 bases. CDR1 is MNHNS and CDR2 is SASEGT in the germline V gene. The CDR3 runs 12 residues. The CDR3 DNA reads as TGTGCCAGCAGTGATCGGAACCAGCCCCAGCATTTT. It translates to CASSDRNQPQHF.

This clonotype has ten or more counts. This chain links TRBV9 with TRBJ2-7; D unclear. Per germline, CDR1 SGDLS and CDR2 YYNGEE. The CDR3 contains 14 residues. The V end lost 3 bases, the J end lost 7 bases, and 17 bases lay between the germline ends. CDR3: CASSEKKWSGEQYF. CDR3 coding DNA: TGTGCCAGCAGCGAAAAGAAGTGGTCCGGAGAGCAGTACTTC.

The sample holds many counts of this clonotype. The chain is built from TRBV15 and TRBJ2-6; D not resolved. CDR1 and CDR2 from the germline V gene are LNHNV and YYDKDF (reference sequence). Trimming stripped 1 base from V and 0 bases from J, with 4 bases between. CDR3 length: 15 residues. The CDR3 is CATSRAGSGANVLTF. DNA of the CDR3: TGTGCCACCAGCAGAGCTGGCTCTGGGGCCAACGTCCTGACTTTC.

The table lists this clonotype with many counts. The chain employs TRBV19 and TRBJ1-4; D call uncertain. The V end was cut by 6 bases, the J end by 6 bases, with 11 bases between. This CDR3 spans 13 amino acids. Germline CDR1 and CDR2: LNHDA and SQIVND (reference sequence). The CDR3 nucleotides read TGTGCCAGTAGAAGGCAGCTCCATGAAAAACTGTTTTTT. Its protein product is CASRRQLHEKLFF.

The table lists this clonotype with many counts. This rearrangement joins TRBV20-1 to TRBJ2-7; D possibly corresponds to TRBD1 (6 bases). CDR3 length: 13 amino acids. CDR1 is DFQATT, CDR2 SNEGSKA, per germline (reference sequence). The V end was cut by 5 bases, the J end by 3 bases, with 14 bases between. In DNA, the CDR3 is TGCAGTGCTCCGGGCAGGGGCAACTACGAGCAGTACTTC. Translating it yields CSAPGRGNYEQYF.

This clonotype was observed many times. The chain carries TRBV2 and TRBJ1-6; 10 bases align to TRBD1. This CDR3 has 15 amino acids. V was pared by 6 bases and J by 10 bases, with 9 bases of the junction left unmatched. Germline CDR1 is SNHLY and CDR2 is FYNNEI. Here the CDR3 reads CASREWGTGDSPLHF. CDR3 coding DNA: TGTGCCAGCAGGGAATGGGGGACAGGGGACTCACCCCTCCACTTT. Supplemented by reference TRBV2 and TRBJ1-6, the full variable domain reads EPEVTQTPSHQVTQMGQEVILRCVPISNHLYFYWYRQILGQKVEFLVSFYNNEISEKSEIFDDQFSVERPDGSNFTLKIRSTKLEDSAMYFCASREWGTGDSPLHFGNGTRLTVT.

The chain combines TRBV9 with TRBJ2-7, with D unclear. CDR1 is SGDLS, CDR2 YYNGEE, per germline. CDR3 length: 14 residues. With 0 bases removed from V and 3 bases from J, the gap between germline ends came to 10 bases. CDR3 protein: CASSVGQAHYEQYF. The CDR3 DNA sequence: TGTGCCAGCAGCGTAGGGCAGGCTCACTACGAGCAGTACTTC.

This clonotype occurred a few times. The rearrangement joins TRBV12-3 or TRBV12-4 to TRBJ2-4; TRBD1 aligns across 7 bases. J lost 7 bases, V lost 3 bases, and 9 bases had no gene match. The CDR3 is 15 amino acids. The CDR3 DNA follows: TGTGCCAGCAGTTTGGGGACAGTGGCAAGGAACATTCAGTACTTC. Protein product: CASSLGTVARNIQYF.

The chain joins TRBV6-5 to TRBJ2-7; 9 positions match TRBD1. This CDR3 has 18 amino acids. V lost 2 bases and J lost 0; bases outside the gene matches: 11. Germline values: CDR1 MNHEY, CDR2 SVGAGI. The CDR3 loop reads CASSYQGQGSLSSYEQYF. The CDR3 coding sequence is TGTGCCAGCAGTTACCAAGGACAGGGGTCTCTCAGCTCCTACGAGCAGTACTTC.